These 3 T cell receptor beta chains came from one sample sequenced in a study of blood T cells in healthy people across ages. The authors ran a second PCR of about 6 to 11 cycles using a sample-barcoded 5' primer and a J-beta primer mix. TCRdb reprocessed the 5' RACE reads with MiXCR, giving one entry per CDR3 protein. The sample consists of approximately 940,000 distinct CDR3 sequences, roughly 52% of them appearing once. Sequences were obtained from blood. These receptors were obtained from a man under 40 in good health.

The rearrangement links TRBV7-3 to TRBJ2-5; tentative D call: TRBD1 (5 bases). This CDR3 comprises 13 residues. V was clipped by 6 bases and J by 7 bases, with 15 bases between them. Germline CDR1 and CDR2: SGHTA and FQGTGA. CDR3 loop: CASSSTGHRTQYF. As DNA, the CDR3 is TGTGCCAGCAGTTCAACAGGCCATCGGACCCAGTACTTC.

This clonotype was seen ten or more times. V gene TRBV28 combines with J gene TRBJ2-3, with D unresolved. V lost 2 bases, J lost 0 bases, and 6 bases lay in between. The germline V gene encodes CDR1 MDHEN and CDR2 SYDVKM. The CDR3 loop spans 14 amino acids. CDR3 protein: CASSLTRSTDTQYF. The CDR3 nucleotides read TGTGCCAGCAGTTTAACCAGAAGCACAGATACGCAGTATTTT.

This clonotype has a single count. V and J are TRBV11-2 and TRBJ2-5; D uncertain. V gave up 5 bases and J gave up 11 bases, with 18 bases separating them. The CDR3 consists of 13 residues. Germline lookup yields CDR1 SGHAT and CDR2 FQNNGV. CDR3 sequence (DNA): TGTGCCAGCAGCCCCACACTGGCAAATGAGCAGTACTTC. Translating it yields CASSPTLANEQYF.